The 2 T cell receptor beta chains below all came from one sample that was sequenced in a study of blood T cell repertoires in COVID-19. This table comes from immunoSEQ multiplex PCR, and its TCRdb copy is limited to in-frame clones, with some not included. Seen here are around 130,000 clones, about 80% observed once, and the top ten hold 10% to 12%. Sequencing used peripheral blood. These receptors were taken from a human donor in a cohort sampled during active COVID-19.

The chain uses TRBV5-4 and TRBJ2-5; 9 bases match TRBD2. The V gene's germline CDR1 is SGHNT and CDR2 YYREEE (reference sequence). This CDR3 comprises 16 residues. Losses at the gene ends were 1 base for V and 5 bases for J; bases not matched to a gene: 9. Here the CDR3 reads CASSLSAGGPPETQYF. The CDR3 nucleotides read TGTGCCAGCAGCTTGTCGGCGGGGGGGCCGCCCGAGACCCAGTACTTC.

The chain is built from TRBV20-1 and TRBJ2-7; 11 bases line up with TRBD1. Trimming took 3 bases from V and 3 from J; bases not matched to a gene: 16. CDR3 length: 18 residues. Germline values: CDR1 DFQATT, CDR2 SNEGSKA (reference sequence). The CDR3 DNA sequence: TGCAGTGCTAGTGCTATCGCTACACGGACAGGGGGCTTCTACGAGCAGTACTTC. This codes for CSASAIATRTGGFYEQYF.